This TCR beta chain was recorded in a study of T cells after posttransplantation cyclophosphamide. Study-wide results and caveats: TRB overlap between skin or GI tissue T cells and blood was limited.

Regarding this clone: What it binds is unknown.

Treatment was busulfan-fludarabine conditioning, a marrow graft, and cyclophosphamide on days +3 and +4. Profiling relied on immunoSEQ multiplex PCR, and the TCRdb table lists in-frame clones only, not all of them. The sample has roughly 20,000 clones; approximately 74% are singletons. The CDR3 is 17 amino acids. After removal of 0 bases from V and 2 bases from J, the junction contained 7 bases not matched to a gene. CDR1 LGHNA and CDR2 YSLEER come from the germline V gene. The sequence was obtained from a male patient between 25 and 40 years old who received an allogeneic stem cell transplant from a related donor, was CMV-positive, and had acute GVHD only. The graft donor may account for some of the T cells. The rearrangement links TRBV4-3 to TRBJ2-5; the match to TRBD2 covers 9 bases. Sample: PBMCs, taken after an allogeneic stem cell transplant with post-transplant cyclophosphamide. As DNA, the CDR3 is TGCGCCAGCAGCCAAGATGGTGCGGCGGGGGGGCAAGAGACCCAGTACTTC. This encodes CASSQDGAAGGQETQYF.